This T cell receptor (beta chain) was identified during a study of blood T cells in healthy people across ages. For this clonotype: The germline gene is not matched at one end of the junction; a read error may be the cause.

A second PCR of roughly 6 to 12 cycles used a sample-barcoded 5' primer and a J-beta primer mix. TCRdb used MiXCR to reprocess the 5' RACE reads, holding one entry per CDR3 protein. This repertoire shows 910,000 or so distinct CDR3 sequences, 51% found once; its top ten account for over 20%. Looked up from germline, CDR1 is MGHRA and CDR2 is YSYEKL. The CDR3 sequence is 14 residues long. Sequences were obtained from blood. The TCR sequence derives from a woman aged 60-70 years in good health. V gene TRBV4-1 combines with J gene TRBJ2-5; D is ambiguous. The end of the DNA is better explained by TRBJ2-7, so the J call may be wrong. CDR3 sequence: CAGSQDLRVYEQYF. The CDR3 region has the DNA TGCGCCGGCAGCCAAGATCTACGGGTCTACGAGCAGTACTTC.